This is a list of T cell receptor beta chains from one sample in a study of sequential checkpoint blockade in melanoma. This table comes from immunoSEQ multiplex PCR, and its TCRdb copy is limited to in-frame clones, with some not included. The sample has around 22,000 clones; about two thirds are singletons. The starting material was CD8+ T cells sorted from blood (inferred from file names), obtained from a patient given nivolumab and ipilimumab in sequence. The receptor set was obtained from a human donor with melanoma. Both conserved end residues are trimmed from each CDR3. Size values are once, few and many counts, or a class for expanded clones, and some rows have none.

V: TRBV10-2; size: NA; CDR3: ASSEMGTAYNEQF
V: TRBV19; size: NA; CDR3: ASEPGQGGNEQF
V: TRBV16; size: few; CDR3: ASSQSPGGNQPQH
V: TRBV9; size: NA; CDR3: ASSPSGGATYNEQF
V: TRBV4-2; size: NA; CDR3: ASSQDQADFRHTIY
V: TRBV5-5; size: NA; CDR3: ASSLVGAADTQY
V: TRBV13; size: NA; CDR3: ASSLNAMNTEAF
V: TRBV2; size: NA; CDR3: ASGRGTEAF
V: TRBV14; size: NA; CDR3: ASSHRSGRNGYT
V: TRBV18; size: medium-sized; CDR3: ASSPSGTGLYEQY
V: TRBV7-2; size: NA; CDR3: ASSGGEETQY
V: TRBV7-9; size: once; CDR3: ASSSSQGEETQY
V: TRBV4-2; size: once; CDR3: ASSQEYLTGELF
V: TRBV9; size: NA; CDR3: ASSVAPSGDYQETQY
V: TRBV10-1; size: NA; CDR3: ASSESRGTDEQF
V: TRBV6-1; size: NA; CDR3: ASSDWTGRN
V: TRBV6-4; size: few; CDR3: ASSETGGSYNEQF
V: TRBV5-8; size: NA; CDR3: ASSTGQGYHNEQF
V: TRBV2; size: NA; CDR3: ASSGTAEVSTEAF
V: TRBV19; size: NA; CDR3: ASSADRTYYSNQPQH
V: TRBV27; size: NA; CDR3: ASSFAVTSGVHEQF
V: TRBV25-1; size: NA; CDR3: ASSDEGWSNQPQH
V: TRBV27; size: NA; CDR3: ASSPSHPGGVGTQY
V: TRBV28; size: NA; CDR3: ASSHQGLGSPLH
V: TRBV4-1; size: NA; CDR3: ASSPGLGGAYGYT
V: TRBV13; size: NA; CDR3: ASSPGTSGGDEQF
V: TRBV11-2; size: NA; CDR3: ASSPGTVSSEQY
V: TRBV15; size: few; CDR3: ATSRDHTGVYGYT
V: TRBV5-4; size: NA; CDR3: ASSSTGFEGYT
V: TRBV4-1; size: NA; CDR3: ASSQVSGQPQH
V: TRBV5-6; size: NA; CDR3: ASSLVAGGRPNEQF
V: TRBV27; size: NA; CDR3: ASSLRGMNTEAF
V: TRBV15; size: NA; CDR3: ATSRAVRGFYNEQF
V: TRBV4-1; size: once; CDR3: ASSQEQGSGETQY
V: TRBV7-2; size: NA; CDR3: ASSLPTGELF
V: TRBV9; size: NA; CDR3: ASSLGQPTDTQY
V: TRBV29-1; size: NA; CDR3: SVVPLGAGNTIY
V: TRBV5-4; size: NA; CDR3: ASSLEGAASYGYT
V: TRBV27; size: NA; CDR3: ASRPRGDYGYT
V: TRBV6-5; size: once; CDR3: ASSYSRLGEGPLH
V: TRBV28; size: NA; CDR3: ASISRGFSYNEQF
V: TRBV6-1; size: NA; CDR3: ASRTGANEQY
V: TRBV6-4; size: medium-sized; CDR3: ASSDSPGGSYGYT
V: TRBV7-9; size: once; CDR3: ASSPSSSNEQF
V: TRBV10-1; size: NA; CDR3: ASSESLSGEAQY
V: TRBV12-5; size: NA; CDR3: ASGHAFRGGQGYTDTQY
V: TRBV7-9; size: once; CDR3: ASSSPVYNEQF
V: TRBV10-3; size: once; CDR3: AISESREQY
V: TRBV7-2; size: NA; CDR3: ASSLMASGGHNEQF
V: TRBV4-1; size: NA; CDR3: ASSTEVLAGDTGELF
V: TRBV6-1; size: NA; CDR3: ASSEALGPMGTDTQY
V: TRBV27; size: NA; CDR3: ASSLWPSGNQPQH
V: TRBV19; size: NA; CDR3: AGMGQNTGELF
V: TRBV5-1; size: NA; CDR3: ASSSLGGQPQH
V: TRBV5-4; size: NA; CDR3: ASSLGHSNSPLH